This T cell receptor (beta chain) was sequenced during a study of persistence of HIV-infected CD4 T cells. Overall study findings and caveats: TCRbeta richness was lower in CMV- and Gag-responding cells than in anti-CD3/anti-CD28-responding cells. Degenerate expanded CDR3beta sequences were enriched among CMV- and Gag-responding cells.

As to this clone: Antigen unknown.

Cells were stimulated with overlapping HIV-1 Gag 15-mer peptides. Sorting of responding CD4+ T cells relied on upregulated CD40 ligand together with CD69. Inclusion required CMV-positive serology and CD4+ counts above 400 cells/uL. This was the immunoSEQ version 4 assay in survey mode. The method was immunoSEQ multiplex PCR; TCRdb's version includes in-frame clones alone and lacks a portion of them. This table holds roughly 13,000 clones, roughly 66% found once. This CDR3 region has 14 residues. The V end lost 0 bases, the J end lost 4 bases, and 9 bases lay between the germline ends. Germline V gives CDR1 SEHNR, CDR2 FQNEAQ (reference sequence).

The specimen comprised CD4+ T cells sorted from PBMCs after approximately 18-hour stimulation, sampled from a patient who received antiretroviral therapy. This sequence was found in an adult man with HIV who was CMV-seropositive. The chain recombines TRBV7-9 with TRBJ1-1; D ambiguous. The CDR3 region is CASSLAGRVTEAFF. The CDR3 DNA is TGTGCCAGCAGCTTAGCTGGGCGCGTCACTGAAGCTTTCTTT.